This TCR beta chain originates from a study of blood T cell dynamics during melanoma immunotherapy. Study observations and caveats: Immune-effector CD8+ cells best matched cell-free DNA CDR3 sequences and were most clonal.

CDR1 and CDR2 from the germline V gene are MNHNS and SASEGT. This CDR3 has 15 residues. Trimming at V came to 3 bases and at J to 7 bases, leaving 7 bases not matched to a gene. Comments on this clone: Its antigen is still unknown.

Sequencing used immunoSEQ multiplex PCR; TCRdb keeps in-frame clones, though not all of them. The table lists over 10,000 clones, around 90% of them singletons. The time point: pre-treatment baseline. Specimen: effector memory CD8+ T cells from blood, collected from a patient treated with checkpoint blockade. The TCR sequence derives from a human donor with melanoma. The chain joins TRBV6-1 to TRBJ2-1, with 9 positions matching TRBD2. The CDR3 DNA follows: TGTGCCAGCAGTGATGATAGCGGGAGATATAATGAGCAGTTCTTC. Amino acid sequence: CASSDDSGRYNEQFF.